This passage covers 25 T cell receptor beta chains from one sample sequenced in a study of shared clonotypes between healthy human individuals (dated by TCRdb to 2020 to 2022). The library was made by the immunoSEQ multiplex PCR assay. The immuneACCESS repertoire file appears here via TCRdb, limited to in-frame rearrangements. These files lack a portion of the clones; in checked studies, under half of the deficit traces to unresolved V genes, and the cause of the others is not known. In all, the sample holds about 590,000 clones, and nearly 97% of those were seen once. About 0.11% of the sample lies in the top ten. CD8 naive samples were CD45RO-negative cells positively selected for CCR7, giving a CD45RA+CCR7+ population that excluded TemRA cells. The material sequenced was naive CD8+ T cells sorted from blood. The cell subset or site tag for this specimen amounts to: CD45RA+CCR7+. These receptors were obtained from a woman aged 25 to 39 in good health.

This clone showed up just once. Other DNA sequences in the same sample also yield this CDR3. V usage is TRBV2 and J usage is TRBJ2-1; 8 bases are a match to TRBD2. The CDR3 loop spans 16 amino acids. With V trimmed by 1 base and J by 3 bases, 5 bases remained unmatched. Germline assignment: CDR1 SNHLY and CDR2 FYNNEI. The CDR3 region has the DNA TGTGCCAGCAGTGAAGGTACTAGCGGAGTCTACAATGAGCAGTTCTTC. This encodes CASSEGTSGVYNEQFF.

The chain's CDR3 is CASSQDPWTRSTYEQYF. CDR3 bases: TGTGCCAGCAGCCAAGATCCGTGGACGCGAAGCACCTACGAGCAGTACTTC. The rearrangement links TRBV4-2 to TRBJ2-7; the D is unclear. V was pared by 0 bases and J by 2 bases, with 17 bases between. This CDR3 comprises 17 residues. The germline V gene has CDR1 LGHNA and CDR2 YNFKEQ.

The chain uses TRBV28 and TRBJ2-2, with a weak D call TRBD2 (5 bases). V dropped 2 bases and J dropped 4 bases, with 11 bases sitting between them. The CDR3 spans 15 residues. Germline lookup yields CDR1 MDHEN and CDR2 SYDVKM. CDR3 sequence reads: CASSLREGSTGELFF. Here the CDR3 DNA reads TGTGCCAGCAGTTTAAGGGAAGGGAGCACCGGGGAGCTGTTTTTT.

Concerning this clone itself: This sample also contains other DNA sequences that code for the same CDR3. The chain carries TRBV29-1 and TRBJ2-1; TRBD1 aligns across 9 bases. There are 14 residues in the CDR3. J was trimmed by 3 bases and V by 3 bases; bases with no gene match: 3. Germline V gene lookup returns CDR1 SQVTM and CDR2 ANQGSEA. CDR3 residues: CSVEGTGRYNEQFF. The CDR3 DNA is TGCAGCGTTGAGGGGACAGGGCGCTACAATGAGCAGTTCTTC.

V gene TRBV27 combines with J gene TRBJ1-3, with 11 bases matching TRBD1. The CDR3 contains 13 residues. Germline V gives CDR1 MNHEY, CDR2 SMNVEV (reference sequence). Trimming took 5 bases from V and 7 from J; bases not matched to a gene: 1. The CDR3 region is CASSGDRGNTIYF. The DNA for the CDR3 is TGTGCCAGCAGTGGGGACAGGGGGAACACCATATATTTT.

The chain joins TRBV5-6 to TRBJ2-2; TRBD2 aligns across 8 bases. V trimming: 4 bases; J trimming: 2 bases; junction bases outside the gene matches: 7. In germline, CDR1 is SGHDT, CDR2 YYEEEE. The CDR3 length is 16 residues. The CDR3 DNA reads TGTGCCAGCAGCAGGGGACTAGACATTAACACCGGGGAGCTGTTTTTT. Protein: CASSRGLDINTGELFF.

The chain links TRBV4-2 to TRBJ2-1; D possibly corresponds to TRBD2 (5 bases). The length of the CDR3 is 14 residues. Germline loops: CDR1 LGHNA, CDR2 YNFKEQ. Trimming stripped 0 bases from V and 8 bases from J, with 11 bases between. Written as DNA, the CDR3 is TGTGCCAGCAGCCAAGAAGTAGCGTCAGATGAGCAGTTCTTC. Protein: CASSQEVASDEQFF.

The chain recombines TRBV10-2 with TRBJ1-3, with 7 bases lining up with TRBD1. Germline V gene data show CDR1 as WSHSY and CDR2 as SAAADI. The CDR3 is 15 amino acids. With 3 bases clipped from V and 4 bases from J, the junction kept 6 bases outside the gene matches. The DNA for the CDR3 is TGCGCCAGCAGTGATTCAGGGGGGCCCGGAAACACCATATATTTT. As protein: CASSDSGGPGNTIYF.

The rearrangement uses TRBV7-2 and TRBJ1-4, with D possibly matching TRBD1 (6 bases). Germline loops: CDR1 SGHTA, CDR2 FQGNSA. Trimming removed 0 bases at V and 7 bases at J, with 9 bases between. The CDR3 length is 14 residues. DNA for the CDR3: TGTGCCAGCAGCTTAGCACCCAGGGGTGAAAAACTGTTTTTT. This encodes CASSLAPRGEKLFF.

This chain uses TRBV27 with TRBJ2-7; 8 bases agree with TRBD2. This CDR3 comprises 17 residues. The junction had 8 bases not matched to a gene; V was cut back by 1 base and J by 0 bases. Germline V gives CDR1 MNHEY, CDR2 SMNVEV (reference sequence). CDR3 sequence: CASSLLSGGRGSYEQYF. The CDR3 DNA sequence: TGTGCCAGCAGTTTATTGTCGGGGGGGCGTGGCTCCTACGAGCAGTACTTC.

The chain couples TRBV5-6 to TRBJ2-1, with D possibly TRBD1 on 6 matching bases. Trimming stripped 0 bases from V and 6 bases from J, with 10 bases between. Per the germline V gene, CDR1 is SGHDT and CDR2 is YYEEEE. The CDR3 covers 14 residues. The CDR3 nucleotides are TGTGCCAGCAGCTTGGACGCACAGGGCAATGAGCAGTTCTTC. Translating it yields CASSLDAQGNEQFF.

This clone was observed once. V gene TRBV5-1 combines with J gene TRBJ2-7; the match to TRBD2 covers 11 bases. CDR1 and CDR2 from the germline V gene are SGHRS and YFSETQ. The CDR3 spans 17 residues. J lost 0 bases, V lost 5 bases, and 10 bases had no gene match. The chain's CDR3 is CASSLTSGNPFSYEQYF. CDR3 DNA: TGCGCCAGCAGTTTGACTAGCGGGAATCCGTTCTCCTACGAGCAGTACTTC.

As DNA, the CDR3 is TGTGCCAGCAGCCTCCGAGCGGGAGGGCCCGTCGAGCAGTACTTC. It specifies CASSLRAGGPVEQYF. The rearrangement uses TRBV5-4 and TRBJ2-7, with 10 bases lining up with TRBD2. Germline V lookup: CDR1 SGHNT, CDR2 YYREEE (reference sequence). The CDR3 is made up of 15 amino acids. Trimming cost V 4 bases and J 6 bases; bases outside gene matches: 10.

The chain is built from TRBV29-1 and TRBJ1-2; a possible D gene is TRBD1 (5 bases). The length of the CDR3 is 15 residues. The germline V and J ends were trimmed by 3 bases and 6 bases, with 20 bases remaining between them. Looked up from germline, CDR1 is SQVTM and CDR2 is ANQGSEA. The CDR3 loop is CSVDFLQGGKDGYTF. Written as DNA, the CDR3 is TGCAGCGTTGATTTCCTCCAGGGTGGAAAGGATGGCTACACCTTC.

V is TRBV6-5 and J is TRBJ2-1; D might be TRBD2 (5 bases). The CDR3 has 14 residues. V lost 1 base and J lost 8, with 12 bases in between. The germline CDR1 and CDR2 sequences are MNHEY and SVGAGI. The CDR3, as DNA: TGTGCCAGCAGTTACTTGACGGGATTCCATGAGCAGTTCTTC. Translation gives CASSYLTGFHEQFF.

V usage is TRBV6-1 and J usage is TRBJ2-7, with no clear D. Trimming stripped 5 bases from V and 5 bases from J, with 7 bases between. The CDR3 sequence is 11 residues long. Germline V gives CDR1 MNHNS, CDR2 SASEGT. This CDR3 is CASSRKNEQYF. The CDR3 DNA reads as TGTGCCAGCAGTAGGAAAAACGAGCAGTACTTC.

This clone has a handful of counts. V usage is TRBV2 and J usage is TRBJ1-4; 8 bases align to TRBD1. J gave up 7 bases and V 8 bases, and 3 bases lay outside the gene matches. Germline CDR1 reads SNHLY; CDR2 reads FYNNEI. The CDR3 is 12 amino acids. DNA of the CDR3: TGTGCCAGCGGACAGGGTGTTGAAAAACTGTTTTTT. Protein product: CASGQGVEKLFF.

The chain joins TRBV7-9 to TRBJ1-2; a possible D gene is TRBD1 (6 bases). The germline V gene encodes CDR1 SEHNR and CDR2 FQNEAQ (reference sequence). Trimming took 5 bases from V and 4 from J, leaving 14 bases between them. This CDR3 contains 14 residues. This chain's CDR3 is CASSRQEKGYGYTF. The CDR3 DNA reads as TGTGCCAGCAGCCGACAGGAGAAAGGCTATGGCTACACCTTC.

This sequence joins TRBV5-1 and TRBJ2-1; D ambiguous. V was pared by 0 bases and J by 0 bases, with 10 bases between. Germline lookup yields CDR1 SGHRS and CDR2 YFSETQ. The CDR3 has 16 residues. DNA for the CDR3: TGCGCCAGCAGCTTGGATGGCCAAATCTCCTACAATGAGCAGTTCTTC. Its translation is CASSLDGQISYNEQFF.

The chain is built from TRBV6-6 and TRBJ2-5; the D is unclear. The DNA matches TRBJ2-7 better at its end, which makes the J call doubtful. Germline loops: CDR1 MNHNY, CDR2 SVGAGI (reference sequence). The CDR3 is 15 amino acids. Here the CDR3 reads CASSPKGRKAYEQYF. CDR3 nucleotides: TGTGCCAGCAGTCCCAAAGGGCGGAAGGCCTACGAGCAGTACTTC.

This clone showed up just once. The genes are TRBV19 and TRBJ2-5; D not resolved. The J call could be wrong; TRBJ2-7 is a better fit for the DNA end. Looked up from germline, CDR1 is LNHDA and CDR2 is SQIVND (reference sequence). The CDR3 has 14 residues. DNA for the CDR3: TGTGCCAGTAGTCCGGCCGGCCGTGACTACGAGCAGTACTTC. It translates to CASSPAGRDYEQYF.

The chain joins TRBV19 to TRBJ2-2, with D possibly matching TRBD1 (5 bases). V shed 1 base and J shed 4 bases, with 10 bases lying between them. CDR3 length: 15 amino acids. CDR1 and CDR2 from the germline V gene are LNHDA and SQIVND (reference sequence). CDR3 coding DNA: TGTGCCAGTAGTATAGGTCAGGGAATCACCGGGGAGCTGTTTTTT. Its protein product is CASSIGQGITGELFF.

This clone has a single count. This chain links TRBV19 with TRBJ1-5; D not resolved. Germline V gives CDR1 LNHDA, CDR2 SQIVND (reference sequence). The ends were cut back, 4 bases at V and 5 bases at J, with 6 bases in the middle. The CDR3 spans 12 residues. CDR3 nucleotide sequence: TGTGCCAGTAGTAGGGGATATCAGCCCCAGCATTTT. Amino acids: CASSRGYQPQHF.

The rearrangement joins TRBV14 to TRBJ1-2; D is perhaps TRBD1 (5 bases). The V end lost 5 bases, the J end lost 3 bases, and 10 bases lay between the germline ends. CDR1 and CDR2 (germline): SGHDN, FVKESK. The CDR3 is 13 residues long. The CDR3 spells CASSVWGDYGYTF. DNA of the CDR3: TGTGCCAGCAGCGTATGGGGGGACTATGGCTACACCTTC.

The chain carries TRBV30 and TRBJ2-5, with D tentatively TRBD1 or TRBD2 (5 bases each). The J call may be mistaken, given a closer DNA end match to TRBJ2-7. CDR1 is GTSNPN, CDR2 SVGIG, per germline (reference sequence). CDR3 length equals 13 residues. In DNA form, the CDR3 reads TGTGCCTGGGGGACCGGAGATACCTACGAGCAGTACTTC. It codes for CAWGTGDTYEQYF.